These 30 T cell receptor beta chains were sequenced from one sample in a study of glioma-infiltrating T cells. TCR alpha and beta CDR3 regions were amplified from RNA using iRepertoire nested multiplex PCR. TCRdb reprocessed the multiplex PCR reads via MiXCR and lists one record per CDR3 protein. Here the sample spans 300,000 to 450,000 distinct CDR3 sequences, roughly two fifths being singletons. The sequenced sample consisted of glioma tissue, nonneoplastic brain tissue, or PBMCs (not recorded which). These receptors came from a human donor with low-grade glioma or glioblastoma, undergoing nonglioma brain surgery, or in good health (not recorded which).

The CDR3 spells CASSQEGLNEQFF. Here the CDR3 DNA reads TGCGCCAGCAGCCAAGAAGGGCTTAATGAGCAGTTCTTC. The V call is TRBV4-3, the J call TRBJ2-1, with D uncertain. This CDR3 spans 13 amino acids. Trimming left V 0 bases short and J 7 bases short, with 7 bases between. Germline lookup yields CDR1 LGHNA and CDR2 YSLEER.

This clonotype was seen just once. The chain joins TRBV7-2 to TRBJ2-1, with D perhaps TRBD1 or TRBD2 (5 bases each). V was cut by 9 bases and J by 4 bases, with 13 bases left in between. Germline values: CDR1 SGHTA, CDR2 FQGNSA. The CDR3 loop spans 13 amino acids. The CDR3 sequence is CASMGDRYNEQFF. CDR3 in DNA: TGTGCCAGTATGGGGGATCGATACAATGAGCAGTTCTTC. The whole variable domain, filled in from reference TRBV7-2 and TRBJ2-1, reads GAGVSQSPSNKVTEKGKDVELRCDPISGHTALYWYRQSLGQGLEFLIYFQGNSAPDKSGLPSDRFSAERTGGSVSTLTIQRTQQEDSAVYLCASMGDRYNEQFFGPGTRLTVL.

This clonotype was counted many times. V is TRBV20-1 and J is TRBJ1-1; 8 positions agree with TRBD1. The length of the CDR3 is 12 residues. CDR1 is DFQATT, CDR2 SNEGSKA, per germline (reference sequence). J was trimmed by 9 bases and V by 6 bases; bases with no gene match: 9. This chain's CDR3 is CSAEGQGSQAFF. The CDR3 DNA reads TGCAGTGCCGAAGGACAGGGATCCCAAGCTTTCTTT.

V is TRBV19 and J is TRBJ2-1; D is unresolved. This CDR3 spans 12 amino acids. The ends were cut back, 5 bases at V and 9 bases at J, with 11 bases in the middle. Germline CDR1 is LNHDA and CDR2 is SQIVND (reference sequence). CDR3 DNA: TGTGCCAGTAGTCCCCGGCTGGGTGAGCAGTTCTTC. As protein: CASSPRLGEQFF.

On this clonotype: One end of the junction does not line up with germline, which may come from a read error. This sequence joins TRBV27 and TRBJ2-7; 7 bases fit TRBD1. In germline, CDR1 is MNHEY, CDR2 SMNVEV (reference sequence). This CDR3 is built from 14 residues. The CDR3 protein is CARSWDRLHYEQYF. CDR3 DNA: TGTGCCAGAAGTTGGGACAGACTACACTACGAGCAGTACTTC.

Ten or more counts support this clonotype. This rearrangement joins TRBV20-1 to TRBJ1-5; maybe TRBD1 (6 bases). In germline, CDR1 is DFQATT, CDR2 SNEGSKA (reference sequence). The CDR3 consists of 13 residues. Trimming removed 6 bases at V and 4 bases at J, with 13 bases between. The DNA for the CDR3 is TGCAGTGCCCTCGGACAGCGAAATCAGCCCCAGCATTTT. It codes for CSALGQRNQPQHF.

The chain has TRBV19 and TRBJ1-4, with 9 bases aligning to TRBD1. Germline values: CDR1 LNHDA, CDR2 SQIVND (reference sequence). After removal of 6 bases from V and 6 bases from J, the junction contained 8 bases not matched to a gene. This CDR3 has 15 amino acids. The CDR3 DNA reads TGTGCCAGTAGGCTTCGGGGACAGGGTTATGAAAAACTGTTTTTT. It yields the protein CASRLRGQGYEKLFF.

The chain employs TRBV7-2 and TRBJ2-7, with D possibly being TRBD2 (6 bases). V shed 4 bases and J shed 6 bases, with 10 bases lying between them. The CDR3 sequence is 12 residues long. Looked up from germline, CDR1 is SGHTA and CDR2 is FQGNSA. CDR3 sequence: CASSYGGVEQYF. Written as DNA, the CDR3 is TGTGCCAGCAGCTACGGAGGGGTCGAGCAGTACTTC.

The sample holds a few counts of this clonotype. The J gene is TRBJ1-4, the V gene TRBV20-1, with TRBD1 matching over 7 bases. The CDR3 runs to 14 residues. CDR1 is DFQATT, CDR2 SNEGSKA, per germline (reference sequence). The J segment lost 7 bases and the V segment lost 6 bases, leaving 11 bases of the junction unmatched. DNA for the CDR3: TGCAGTGCGACTTTCGGGACAGCAAGTGAAAAACTGTTTTTT. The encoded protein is CSATFGTASEKLFF.

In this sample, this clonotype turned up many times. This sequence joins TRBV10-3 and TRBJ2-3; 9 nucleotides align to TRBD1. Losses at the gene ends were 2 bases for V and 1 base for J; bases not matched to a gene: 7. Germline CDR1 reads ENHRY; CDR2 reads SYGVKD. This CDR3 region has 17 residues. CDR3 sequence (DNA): TGTGCCATCAGTGAGAGATCCTGGGACAGGGGCACAGATACGCAGTATTTT. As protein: CAISERSWDRGTDTQYF.

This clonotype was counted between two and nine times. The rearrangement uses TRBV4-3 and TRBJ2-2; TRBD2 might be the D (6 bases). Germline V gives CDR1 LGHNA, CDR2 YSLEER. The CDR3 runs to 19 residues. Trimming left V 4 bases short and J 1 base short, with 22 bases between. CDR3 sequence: CASSPIQPERAENTGELFF. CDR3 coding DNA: TGCGCCAGCAGCCCAATCCAGCCTGAGCGGGCGGAGAACACCGGGGAGCTGTTTTTT.

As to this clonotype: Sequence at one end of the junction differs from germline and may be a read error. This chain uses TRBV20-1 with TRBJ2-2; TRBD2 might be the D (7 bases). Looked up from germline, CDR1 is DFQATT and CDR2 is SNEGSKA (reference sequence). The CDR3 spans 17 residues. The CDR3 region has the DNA TGCAGTGCTGGAGATCTTTACCGGGGGGCGCGTGTCGGGGAGCTGTTTTTT. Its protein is CSAGDLYRGARVGELFF.

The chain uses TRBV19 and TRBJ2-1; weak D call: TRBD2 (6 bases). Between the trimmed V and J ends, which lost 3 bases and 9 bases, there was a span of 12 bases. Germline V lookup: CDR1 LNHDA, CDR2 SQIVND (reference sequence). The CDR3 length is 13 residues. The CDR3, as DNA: TGTGCCAGTAGTATTTCCGCGGGGACTGAGCAGTTCTTC. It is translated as CASSISAGTEQFF.

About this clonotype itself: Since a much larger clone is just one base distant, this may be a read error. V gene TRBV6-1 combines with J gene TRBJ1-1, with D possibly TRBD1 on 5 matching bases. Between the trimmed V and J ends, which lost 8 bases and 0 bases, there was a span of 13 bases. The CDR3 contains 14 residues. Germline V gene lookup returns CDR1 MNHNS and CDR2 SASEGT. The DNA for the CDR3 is TGTGCCAGCTCTCGCAGGGCAATGAACACTGAAGCTTTCTTT. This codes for CASSRRAMNTEAFF.

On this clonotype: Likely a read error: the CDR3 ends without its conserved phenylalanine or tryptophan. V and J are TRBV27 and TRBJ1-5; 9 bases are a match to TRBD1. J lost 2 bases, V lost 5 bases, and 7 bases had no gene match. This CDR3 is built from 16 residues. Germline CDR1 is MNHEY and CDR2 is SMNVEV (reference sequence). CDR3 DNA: TGTGCCAGCAGTGGACAGGGGTTCTCGGGCAATCAGCCCCAGCATTCT. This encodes CASSGQGFSGNQPQHS.

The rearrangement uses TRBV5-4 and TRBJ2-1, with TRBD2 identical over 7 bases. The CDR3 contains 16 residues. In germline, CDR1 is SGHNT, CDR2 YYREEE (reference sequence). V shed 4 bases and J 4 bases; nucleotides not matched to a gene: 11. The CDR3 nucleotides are TGTGCCAGCAGCCTCGGCGGGAGTCCAAATTACAATGAGCAGTTCTTC. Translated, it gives CASSLGGSPNYNEQFF.

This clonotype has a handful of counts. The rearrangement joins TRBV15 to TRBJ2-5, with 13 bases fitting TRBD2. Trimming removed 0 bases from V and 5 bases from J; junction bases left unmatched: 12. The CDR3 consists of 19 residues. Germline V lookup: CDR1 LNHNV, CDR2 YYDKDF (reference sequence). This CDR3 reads CATSREPTRTSGSWETQYF. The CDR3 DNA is TGTGCCACCAGCAGAGAACCTACCCGGACTAGCGGGAGCTGGGAGACCCAGTACTTC.

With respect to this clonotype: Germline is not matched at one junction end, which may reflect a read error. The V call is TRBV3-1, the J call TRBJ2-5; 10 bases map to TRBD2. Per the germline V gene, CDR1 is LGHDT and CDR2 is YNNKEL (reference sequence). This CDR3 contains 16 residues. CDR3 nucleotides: TGTGCCAGCAGCCCCCCGACTAGCGGGTACCAAGAGACCCAGTATTTC. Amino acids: CASSPPTSGYQETQYF.

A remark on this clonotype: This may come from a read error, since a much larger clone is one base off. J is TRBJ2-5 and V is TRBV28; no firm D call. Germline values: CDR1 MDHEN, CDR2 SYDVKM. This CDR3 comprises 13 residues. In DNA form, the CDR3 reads TGTGCCAGCACCGGGTCAAGCCAAGGGACCCAGTACTTC. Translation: CASTGSSQGTQYF.

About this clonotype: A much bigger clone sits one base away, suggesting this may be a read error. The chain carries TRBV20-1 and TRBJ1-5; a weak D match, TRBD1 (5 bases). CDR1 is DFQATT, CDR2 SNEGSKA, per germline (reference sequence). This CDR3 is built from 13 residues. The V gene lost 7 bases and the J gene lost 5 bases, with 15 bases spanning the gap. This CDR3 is CSDCRGPDQPQHF. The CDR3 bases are TGCAGTGATTGCCGGGGCCCCGATCAGCCCCAGCATTTT.

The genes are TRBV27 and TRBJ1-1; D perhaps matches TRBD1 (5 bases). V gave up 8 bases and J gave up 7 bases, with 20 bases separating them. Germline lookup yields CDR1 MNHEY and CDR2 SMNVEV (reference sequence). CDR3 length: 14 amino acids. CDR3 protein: CASSLMGGVIEAFF. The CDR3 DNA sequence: TGTGCCAGCTCCCTGATGGGGGGTGTCATTGAAGCTTTCTTT.

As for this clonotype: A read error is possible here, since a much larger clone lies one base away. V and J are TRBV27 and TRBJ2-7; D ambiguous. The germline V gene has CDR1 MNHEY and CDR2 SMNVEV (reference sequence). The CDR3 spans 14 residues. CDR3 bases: TGTGCCAGCAGTCGGGCCTATAGGGCCTACGGGCAGTACTTC. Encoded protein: CASSRAYRAYGQYF.

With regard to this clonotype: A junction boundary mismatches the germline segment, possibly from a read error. In nucleotides, the CDR3 is TGCGCCAGCAGCCCCACACAGAATTCCTACCAGCAGTACTTC. Its protein product is CASSPTQNSYQQYF. V and J are TRBV5-1 and TRBJ2-7, with unresolved D. This CDR3 is built from 14 residues. CDR1 is SGHRS and CDR2 is YFSETQ in the germline V gene.

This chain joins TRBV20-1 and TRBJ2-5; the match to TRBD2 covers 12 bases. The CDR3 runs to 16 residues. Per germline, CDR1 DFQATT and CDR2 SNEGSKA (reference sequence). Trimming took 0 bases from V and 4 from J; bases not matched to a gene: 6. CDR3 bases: TGCAGTGCTAGAGATCCTCTAGCGGGAGGGAGAGAGACCCAGTACTTC. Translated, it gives CSARDPLAGGRETQYF.

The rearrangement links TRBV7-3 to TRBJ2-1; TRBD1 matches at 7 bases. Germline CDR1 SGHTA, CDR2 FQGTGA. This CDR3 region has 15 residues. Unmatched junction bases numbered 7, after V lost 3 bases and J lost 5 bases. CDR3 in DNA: TGTGCCAGCAGCTTTAGACAGGGCATCCACAATGAGCAGTTCTTC. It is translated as CASSFRQGIHNEQFF.

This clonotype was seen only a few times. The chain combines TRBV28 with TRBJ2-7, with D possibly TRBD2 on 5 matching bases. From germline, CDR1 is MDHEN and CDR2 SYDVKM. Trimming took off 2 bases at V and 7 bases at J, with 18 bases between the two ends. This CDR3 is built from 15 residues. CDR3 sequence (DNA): TGTGCCAGCAGTTTACGCGGCCTACAGCGGCGTGAGCAGTACTTC. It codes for CASSLRGLQRREQYF.

This CDR3 reads CSARDLSGDPDTQYF. The CDR3 region has the DNA TGCAGTGCTAGAGATTTGTCCGGGGACCCAGATACGCAGTATTTT. The rearrangement joins TRBV20-1 to TRBJ2-3; possibly TRBD1 or TRBD2 for D (5 bases each). CDR1 DFQATT and CDR2 SNEGSKA come from the germline V gene (reference sequence). V shed 0 bases and J shed 4 bases, with 14 bases lying between them. The CDR3 is 15 amino acids.

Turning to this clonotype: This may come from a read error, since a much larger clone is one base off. The CDR3 nucleotides are TGTGCCAGCAGCAGGGGTTTGCTGAGTGGTCAGCCCCAGCATTTT. Its protein product is CASSRGLLSGQPQHF. The gene calls are TRBV15 and TRBJ1-5; maybe TRBD1 (6 bases). Per germline, CDR1 LNHNV and CDR2 YYDKDF (reference sequence). The CDR3 sequence is 15 residues long.

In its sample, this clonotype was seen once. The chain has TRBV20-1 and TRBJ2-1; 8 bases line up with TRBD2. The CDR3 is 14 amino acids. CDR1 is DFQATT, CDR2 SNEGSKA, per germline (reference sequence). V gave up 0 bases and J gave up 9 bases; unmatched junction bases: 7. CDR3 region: CSARDFREGSEQFF. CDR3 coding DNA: TGCAGTGCTAGAGATTTCCGGGAGGGAAGTGAGCAGTTCTTC.

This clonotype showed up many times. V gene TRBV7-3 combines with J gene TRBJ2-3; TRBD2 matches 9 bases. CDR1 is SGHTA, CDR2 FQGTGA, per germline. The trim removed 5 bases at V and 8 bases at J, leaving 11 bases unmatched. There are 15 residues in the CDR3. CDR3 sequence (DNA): TGTGCCAGCAGCCAGGAAGCGGGAGGTGCCGGTACGCAGTATTTT. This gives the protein CASSQEAGGAGTQYF.